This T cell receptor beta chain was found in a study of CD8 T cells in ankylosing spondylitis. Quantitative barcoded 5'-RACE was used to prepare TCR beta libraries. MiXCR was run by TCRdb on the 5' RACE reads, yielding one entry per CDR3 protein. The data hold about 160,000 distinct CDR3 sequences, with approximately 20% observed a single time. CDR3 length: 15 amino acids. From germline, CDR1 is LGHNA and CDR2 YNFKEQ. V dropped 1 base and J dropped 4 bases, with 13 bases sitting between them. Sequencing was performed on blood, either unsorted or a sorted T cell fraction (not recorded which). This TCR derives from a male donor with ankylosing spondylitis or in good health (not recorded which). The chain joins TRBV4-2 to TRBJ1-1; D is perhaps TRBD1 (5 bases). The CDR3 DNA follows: TGTGCCAGCAGCCAAGCACCCTCAGGGAGCACTGAAGCTTTCTTT. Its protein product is CASSQAPSGSTEAFF.